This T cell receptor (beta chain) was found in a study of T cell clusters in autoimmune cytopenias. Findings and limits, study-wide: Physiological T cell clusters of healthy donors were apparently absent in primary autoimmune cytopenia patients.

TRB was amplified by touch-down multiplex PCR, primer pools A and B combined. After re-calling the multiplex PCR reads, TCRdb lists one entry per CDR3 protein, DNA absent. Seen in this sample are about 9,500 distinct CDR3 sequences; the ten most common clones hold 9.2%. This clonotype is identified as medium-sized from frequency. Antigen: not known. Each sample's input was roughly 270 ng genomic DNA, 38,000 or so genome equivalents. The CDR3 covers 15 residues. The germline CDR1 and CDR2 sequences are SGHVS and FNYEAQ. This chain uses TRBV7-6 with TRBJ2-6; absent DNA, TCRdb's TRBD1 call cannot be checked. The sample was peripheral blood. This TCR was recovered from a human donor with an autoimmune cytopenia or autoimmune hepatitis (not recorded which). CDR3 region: CASSQGGGGANVLTF.